The sequence of this T cell receptor (beta chain) was determined in a study of patients and donors after allogeneic stem cell transplantation. Trimming shortened V by 1 base and J by 2 bases, and 20 bases separated the two germline ends. The length of the CDR3 is 18 residues. Germline lookup yields CDR1 SGHAT and CDR2 FQNNGV. This clonotype occurred a few times. From the RT-PCR reads, TCRdb called clonotypes with MiXCR, one entry per CDR3 protein. The profile shows fewer than 75,000 distinct CDR3 sequences, less than 30% of them singletons. This TCR derives from a human donor who was either an allogeneic HSCT recipient or a stem cell or donor lymphocyte infusion donor (not recorded which). It is not recorded whose cells these are; they may come from a transplant donor. The specimen sequenced was blood, either unsorted or a sorted T cell fraction (not recorded which). The rearrangement joins TRBV11-2 to TRBJ1-1; D gene ambiguous. CDR3 loop: CASSLGRILGRPNTEAFF. The CDR3 DNA sequence: TGTGCCAGCAGCTTAGGTCGGATCCTTGGCAGGCCTAACACTGAAGCTTTCTTT.